This entry lists 23 T cell receptor beta chains sequenced from one sample in a study of PD-1 blockade in mismatch repair-deficient tumors. Generated by immunoSEQ multiplex PCR, the TCRdb table keeps only in-frame clones and is missing some. The table has about 21,000 clones, roughly four fifths seen once. The sequencing here drew on peripheral blood, taken 2 weeks after starting pembrolizumab. All receptors come from an adult with mismatch repair-deficient cancer.

The table lists this clone with a count of one. The rearrangement links TRBV9 to TRBJ2-3, with TRBD2 matching 11 bases. The germline V gene encodes CDR1 SGDLS and CDR2 YYNGEE. Trimming removed 4 bases from V and 2 bases from J; junction bases left unmatched: 6. This CDR3 comprises 16 residues. CDR3 sequence reads: CASSPRTSGSTDTQYF. The CDR3 nucleotides are TGTGCCAGCAGCCCACGGACTAGCGGGTCCACAGATACGCAGTATTTT.

This chain connects TRBV7-8 to TRBJ2-7; 9 nucleotides align to TRBD1. Looked up from germline, CDR1 is SGHVS and CDR2 is FQNEAQ. The CDR3 contains 15 residues. J gave up 2 bases and V 4 bases, and 6 bases lay outside the gene matches. The CDR3 DNA reads TGTGCCAGCAGCTCAAACTGGACAGGGGCCTACGAGCAGTACTTC. Translated: CASSSNWTGAYEQYF.

The chain recombines TRBV9 with TRBJ2-3, with D possibly TRBD1 on 5 matching bases. The CDR3 totals 15 residues. CDR1 SGDLS and CDR2 YYNGEE come from the germline V gene. V was clipped by 0 bases and J by 5 bases, with 13 bases between them. CDR3 in amino acids: CASSVEGVRGDTQYF. The CDR3 DNA follows: TGTGCCAGCAGCGTAGAAGGGGTGCGTGGAGATACGCAGTATTTT.

The count of this clone is one. This chain uses TRBV7-2 with TRBJ1-4; D is unresolved. With 5 bases removed from V and 8 bases from J, the gap between germline ends came to 24 bases. The CDR3 length is 17 residues. Germline CDR1 and CDR2: SGHTA and FQGNSA. The CDR3: CASSPSPRVHLGEKLFF. The CDR3 DNA reads TGTGCCAGCAGCCCCTCCCCAAGGGTCCATTTAGGAGAAAAACTGTTTTTT. The full variable domain, with the rest looked up from reference TRBV7-2 and TRBJ1-4, is GAGVSQSPSNKVTEKGKDVELRCDPISGHTALYWYRQSLGQGLEFLIYFQGNSAPDKSGLPSDRFSAERTGGSVSTLTIQRTQQEDSAVYLCASSPSPRVHLGEKLFFGSGTQLSVL.

The genes are TRBV29-1 and TRBJ1-5; TRBD1 is a possible D gene (5 bases). Germline V gene lookup returns CDR1 SQVTM and CDR2 ANQGSEA. V was shortened by 4 bases and J by 3 bases, with 13 bases between the two germline ends. The CDR3 covers 14 residues. CDR3 region: CSVGTGTDNQPQHF. The CDR3 bases are TGCAGCGTTGGAACTGGGACGGACAATCAGCCCCAGCATTTT.

The chain is built from TRBV6-6 and TRBJ2-2; 10 bases fit TRBD1. Germline loops: CDR1 MNHNY, CDR2 SVGAGI (reference sequence). The CDR3 runs to 16 residues. V was clipped by 4 bases and J by 4 bases; unmatched bases: 6. The CDR3 sequence is CASSSGTGVGTGELFF. The CDR3, as DNA: TGTGCCAGCAGTTCCGGGACAGGGGTCGGCACCGGGGAGCTGTTTTTT.

The chain's CDR3 is CASSLMRLALNTGELFF. The CDR3 DNA reads TGTGCCAGCAGTTTAATGAGACTAGCGCTGAACACCGGGGAGCTGTTTTTT. The V gene is TRBV28, the J gene TRBJ2-2, with 8 bases aligning to TRBD2. CDR3 length equals 17 residues. The J segment lost 1 base and the V segment lost 2 bases, leaving 6 bases of the junction unmatched. Looked up from germline, CDR1 is MDHEN and CDR2 is SYDVKM. Filled out from reference TRBV28 and TRBJ2-2, the complete variable domain reads DVKVTQSSRYLVKRTGEKVFLECVQDMDHENMFWYRQDPGLGLRLIYFSYDVKMKEKGDIPEGYSVSREKKERFSLILESASTNQTSMYLCASSLMRLALNTGELFFGEGSRLTVL.

The gene calls are TRBV7-3 and TRBJ2-3; 9 bases are shared with TRBD2. V was pared by 2 bases and J by 5 bases, with 5 bases of the junction left unmatched. Germline assignment: CDR1 SGHTA and CDR2 FQGTGA. The CDR3 runs to 15 residues. The CDR3 loop reads CASSLRAGGIDTQYF. The CDR3 nucleotides are TGTGCCAGCAGCTTACGGGCGGGAGGGATAGATACGCAGTATTTT.

The rearrangement joins TRBV6-6 to TRBJ2-7; the match to TRBD2 covers 16 bases. The CDR3 spans 16 residues. CDR1 is MNHNY, CDR2 SVGAGI, per germline (reference sequence). The trim removed 7 bases at V and 5 bases at J, leaving 8 bases unmatched. This CDR3 is CASTAGLAGGPDEQYF. DNA of the CDR3: TGTGCCAGCACAGCGGGACTAGCGGGAGGGCCCGACGAGCAGTACTTC.

V gene TRBV5-1 combines with J gene TRBJ1-2; D is ambiguous. Germline CDR1 and CDR2: SGHRS and YFSETQ. CDR3 length: 14 residues. Trimming left V 4 bases short and J 8 bases short, with 18 bases between. CDR3 protein: CASSTEGLNGGYTF. The CDR3 DNA is TGCGCCAGCAGCACGGAGGGCCTAAATGGGGGCTACACCTTC.

This clone was recorded once. The chain links TRBV19 to TRBJ2-3, with a tentative D call TRBD1 (6 bases). V lost 4 bases and J lost 4, with 9 bases in between. The length of the CDR3 is 13 residues. CDR1 is LNHDA, CDR2 SQIVND, per germline (reference sequence). The CDR3 DNA reads TGTGCCAGTAGTAATGGGGGCGCAGATACGCAGTATTTT. Amino acid sequence: CASSNGGADTQYF.

The rearrangement joins TRBV11-3 to TRBJ2-1; tentatively, D is TRBD2 (7 bases). Germline CDR1 SGHNT, CDR2 YENEEA. The CDR3 extends over 17 amino acids. Trimming left V 0 bases short and J 8 bases short, with 20 bases between. CDR3: CASSLDGAGTKGDEQFF. The CDR3 DNA follows: TGTGCCAGCAGCTTAGATGGGGCGGGGACTAAGGGGGATGAGCAGTTCTTC.

The genes are TRBV11-2 and TRBJ2-7; no reliable D call. Between the trimmed V and J ends, which lost 1 base and 3 bases, there was a span of 10 bases. The CDR3 consists of 14 residues. Germline V gene sequence: CDR1 SGHAT, CDR2 FQNNGV. The CDR3 protein is CASSLGERYYEQYF. Written as DNA, the CDR3 is TGTGCCAGCAGCTTAGGGGAACGTTACTACGAGCAGTACTTC.

This clone was picked up one time. The chain recombines TRBV4-1 with TRBJ2-7, with 8 positions matching TRBD2. Germline assignment: CDR1 MGHRA and CDR2 YSYEKL. J gave up 4 bases and V 5 bases, and 7 bases lay outside the gene matches. The CDR3 totals 14 residues. CDR3 amino acids: CASSSREGGYEQYF. DNA of the CDR3: TGCGCCAGCAGCTCCCGGGAGGGCGGGTACGAGCAGTACTTC.

V gene TRBV30 combines with J gene TRBJ2-7; possibly TRBD2 for D (5 bases). CDR1 GTSNPN and CDR2 SVGIG come from the germline V gene (reference sequence). The CDR3 is made up of 12 amino acids. V gave up 5 bases and J gave up 0 bases, with 8 bases separating them. CDR3 amino acids: CAWGRGSYEQYF. DNA of the CDR3: TGTGCCTGGGGACGGGGCTCCTACGAGCAGTACTTC.

The rearrangement links TRBV7-9 to TRBJ2-7, with 11 positions matching TRBD1. The CDR3 loop spans 14 amino acids. Germline CDR1 is SEHNR and CDR2 is FQNEAQ (reference sequence). V lost 6 bases, J lost 5 bases, and 6 bases stayed unmatched. The CDR3 DNA is TGTGCCAGCAGGTACCCGGGACAGGGGGACGAGCAGTACTTC. It yields the protein CASRYPGQGDEQYF.

The chain joins TRBV5-1 to TRBJ2-3; 11 nucleotides match TRBD2. The CDR3 sequence is 19 residues long. CDR1 and CDR2 from the germline V gene are SGHRS and YFSETQ. The J segment lost 2 bases and the V segment lost 6 bases, leaving 17 bases of the junction unmatched. The chain's CDR3 is CASTKQQTTSGTYTDTQYF. The CDR3 coding sequence is TGCGCCAGCACAAAACAGCAAACGACTAGCGGGACATACACAGATACGCAGTATTTT.

The gene calls are TRBV29-1 and TRBJ2-7; 8 bases are a match to TRBD1. CDR3 length equals 14 residues. V was pared by 1 base and J by 3 bases, with 5 bases of the junction left unmatched. Germline loops: CDR1 SQVTM, CDR2 ANQGSEA. As DNA, the CDR3 is TGCAGCGTTGAAGCGGACAGGGAAGGCTACGAGCAGTACTTC. Its protein product is CSVEADREGYEQYF.

The V call is TRBV12-5, the J call TRBJ2-1; no clear D. Trimming removed 4 bases at V and 5 bases at J, with 12 bases between. This CDR3 region has 14 residues. CDR1 LGHNT and CDR2 FRNRAP come from the germline V gene. This CDR3 reads CASGSTVGHNEQFF. The CDR3 coding sequence is TGTGCTAGTGGTTCTACAGTAGGGCACAATGAGCAGTTCTTC. Drawing the rest from reference TRBV12-5 and TRBJ2-1, the complete variable domain is DARVTQTPRHKVTEMGQEVTMRCQPILGHNTVFWYRQTMMQGLELLAYFRNRAPLDDSGMPKDRFSAEMPDATLATLKIQPSEPRDSAVYFCASGSTVGHNEQFFGPGTRLTVL.

This chain links TRBV4-1 with TRBJ1-5; tentatively, D is TRBD1 (6 bases). This CDR3 has 16 amino acids. Germline V lookup: CDR1 MGHRA, CDR2 YSYEKL. Between the trimmed V and J ends, which lost 3 bases and 0 bases, there was a span of 12 bases. CDR3 region: CASSHGRGASNQPQHF. For the CDR3, the DNA is TGCGCCAGCAGCCATGGAAGGGGGGCTAGCAATCAGCCCCAGCATTTT.

CDR3 amino acids: CASSIDALSYEQYF. The CDR3 coding sequence is TGTGCCAGCAGCATAGACGCCCTCTCCTACGAGCAGTACTTC. This rearrangement joins TRBV7-2 to TRBJ2-7; D is unclear. This CDR3 is built from 14 residues. The germline V gene has CDR1 SGHTA and CDR2 FQGNSA. V was clipped by 5 bases and J by 0 bases, with 11 bases between them. Together with reference TRBV7-2 and TRBJ2-7, the CDR3 gives the full variable domain: GAGVSQSPSNKVTEKGKDVELRCDPISGHTALYWYRQSLGQGLEFLIYFQGNSAPDKSGLPSDRFSAERTGGSVSTLTIQRTQQEDSAVYLCASSIDALSYEQYFGPGTRLTVT.

The rearrangement links TRBV11-3 to TRBJ2-5; TRBD2 aligns across 11 bases. From germline, CDR1 is SGHNT and CDR2 YENEEA. The J segment lost 5 bases and the V segment lost 3 bases, leaving 8 bases of the junction unmatched. The length of the CDR3 is 16 residues. In DNA, the CDR3 is TGTGCCAGCAGCTTCCGACTAGCGGGAACGGGGGAGACCCAGTACTTC. Amino acids: CASSFRLAGTGETQYF.

This rearrangement joins TRBV7-9 to TRBJ2-2; 10 positions agree with TRBD2. The J segment lost 5 bases and the V segment lost 4 bases, leaving 4 bases of the junction unmatched. This CDR3 is built from 15 residues. Per germline, CDR1 SEHNR and CDR2 FQNEAQ (reference sequence). As DNA, the CDR3 is TGTGCCAGCAGCTGGGGACTAGCGATAACCGGGGAGCTGTTTTTT. It translates to CASSWGLAITGELFF.